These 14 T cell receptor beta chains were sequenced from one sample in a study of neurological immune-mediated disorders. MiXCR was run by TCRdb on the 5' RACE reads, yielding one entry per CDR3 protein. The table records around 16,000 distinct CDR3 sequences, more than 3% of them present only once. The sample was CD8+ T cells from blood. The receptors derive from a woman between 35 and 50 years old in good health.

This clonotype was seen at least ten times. DNA of the CDR3: TGCAGTGCTTCAGGGCAACTAGCGGACAGTGCCCTTACCTACGAGCAGTACTTC. This sequence encodes CSASGQLADSALTYEQYF. This chain connects TRBV20-1 to TRBJ2-7, with 8 bases identical to TRBD2. CDR3 length: 18 residues. The ends lost 5 bases at V and 2 bases at J; junction bases unmatched: 20. In germline, CDR1 is DFQATT, CDR2 SNEGSKA (reference sequence).

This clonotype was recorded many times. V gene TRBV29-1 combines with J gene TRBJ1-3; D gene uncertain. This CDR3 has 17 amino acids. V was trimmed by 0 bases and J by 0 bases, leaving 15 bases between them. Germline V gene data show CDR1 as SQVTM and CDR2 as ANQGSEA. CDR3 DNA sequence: TGCAGCGTTGAAGATCCATTCGGAGCAAGCTCTGGAAACACCATATATTTT. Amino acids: CSVEDPFGASSGNTIYF.

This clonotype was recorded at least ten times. The CDR3 DNA follows: TGTGCCAGCGGATTGGACGGAGGCACAGATACGCAGTATTTT. Translation: CASGLDGGTDTQYF. The V gene is TRBV16, the J gene TRBJ2-3, with D unclear. This CDR3 has 14 residues. The ends were cut back, 8 bases at V and 1 base at J, with 13 bases in the middle. Germline V gene lookup returns CDR1 KGHSY and CDR2 FQNENV. Variable domain in full (rest from reference TRBV16 and TRBJ2-3): GEEVAQTPKHLVRGEGQKAKLYCAPIKGHSYVFWYQQVLKNEFKFLISFQNENVFDETGMPKERFSAKCLPNSPCSLEIQATKLEDSAVYFCASGLDGGTDTQYFGPGTRLTVL.

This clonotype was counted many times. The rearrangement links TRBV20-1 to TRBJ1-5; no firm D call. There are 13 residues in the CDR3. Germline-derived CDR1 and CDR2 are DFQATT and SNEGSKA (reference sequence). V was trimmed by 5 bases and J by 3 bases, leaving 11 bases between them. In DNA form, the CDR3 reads TGCAGTGCTCGGCAGACTTCCAATCAGCCCCAGCATTTT. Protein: CSARQTSNQPQHF.

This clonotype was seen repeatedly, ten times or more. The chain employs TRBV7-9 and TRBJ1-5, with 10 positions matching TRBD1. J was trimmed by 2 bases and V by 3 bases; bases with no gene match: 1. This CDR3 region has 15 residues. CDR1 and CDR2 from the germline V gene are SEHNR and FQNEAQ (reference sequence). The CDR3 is CASSFGTGGNQPQHF. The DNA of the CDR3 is TGTGCCAGCAGCTTCGGGACAGGGGGCAATCAGCCCCAGCATTTT. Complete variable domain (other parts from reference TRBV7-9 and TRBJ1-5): DTGVSQNPRHKITKRGQNVTFRCDPISEHNRLYWYRQTLGQGPEFLTYFQNEAQLEKSRLLSDRFSAERPKGSFSTLEIQRTEQGDSAMYLCASSFGTGGNQPQHFGDGTRLSIL.

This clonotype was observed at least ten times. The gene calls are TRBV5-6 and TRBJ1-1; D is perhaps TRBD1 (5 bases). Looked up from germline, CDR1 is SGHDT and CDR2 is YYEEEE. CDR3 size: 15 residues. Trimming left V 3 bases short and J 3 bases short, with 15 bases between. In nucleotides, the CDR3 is TGTGCCAGCAGCTCCGACGGCGGGGGTTACACTGAAGCTTTCTTT. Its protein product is CASSSDGGGYTEAFF.

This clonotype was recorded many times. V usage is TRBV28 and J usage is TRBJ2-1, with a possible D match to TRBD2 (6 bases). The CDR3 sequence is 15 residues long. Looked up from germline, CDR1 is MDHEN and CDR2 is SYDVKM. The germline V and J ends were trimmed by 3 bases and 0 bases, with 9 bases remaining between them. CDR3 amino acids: CASSFGGNSYNEQFF. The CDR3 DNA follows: TGTGCCAGCAGTTTCGGGGGAAACTCCTACAATGAGCAGTTCTTC. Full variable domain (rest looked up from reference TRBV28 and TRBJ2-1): DVKVTQSSRYLVKRTGEKVFLECVQDMDHENMFWYRQDPGLGLRLIYFSYDVKMKEKGDIPEGYSVSREKKERFSLILESASTNQTSMYLCASSFGGNSYNEQFFGPGTRLTVL.

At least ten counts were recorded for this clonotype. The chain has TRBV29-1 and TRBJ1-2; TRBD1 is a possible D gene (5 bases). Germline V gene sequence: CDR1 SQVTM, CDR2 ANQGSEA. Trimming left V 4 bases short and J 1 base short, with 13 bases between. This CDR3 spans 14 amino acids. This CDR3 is CSVAWAGINYGYTF. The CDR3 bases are TGCAGCGTTGCCTGGGCAGGGATTAACTATGGCTACACCTTC.

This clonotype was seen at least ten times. The CDR3 loop reads CASSFPSEQFF. The DNA of the CDR3 is TGTGCCAGCAGTTTCCCCTCTGAGCAGTTCTTC. The J gene is TRBJ2-1, the V gene TRBV6-2 or TRBV6-3; the D is unclear. This CDR3 spans 11 amino acids. Trimming removed 4 bases from V and 9 bases from J, with 7 bases in between. Germline CDR1 is MNHEY and CDR2 is SVGEGT.

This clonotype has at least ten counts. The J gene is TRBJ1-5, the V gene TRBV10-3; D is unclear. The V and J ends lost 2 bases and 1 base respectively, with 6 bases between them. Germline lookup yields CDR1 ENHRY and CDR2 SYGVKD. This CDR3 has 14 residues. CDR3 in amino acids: CAISERVSNQPQHF. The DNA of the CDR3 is TGTGCCATCAGTGAGAGGGTGAGCAATCAGCCCCAGCATTTT.

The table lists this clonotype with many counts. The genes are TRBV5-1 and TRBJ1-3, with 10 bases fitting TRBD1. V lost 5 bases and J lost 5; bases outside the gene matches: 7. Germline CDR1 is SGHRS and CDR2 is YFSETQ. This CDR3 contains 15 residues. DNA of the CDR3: TGCGCCAGCAGACCCGCGGACAGGGGGAGAAACACCATATATTTT. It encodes CASRPADRGRNTIYF. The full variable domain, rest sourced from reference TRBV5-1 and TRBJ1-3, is KAGVTQTPRYLIKTRGQQVTLSCSPISGHRSVSWYQQTPGQGLQFLFEYFSETQRNKGNFPGRFSGRQFSNSRSEMNVSTLELGDSALYLCASRPADRGRNTIYFGEGSWLTVV.

The CDR3 region has the DNA TGTGACAGCAGCAGAGTTTCAGGTAGCTCTGGAAACACCATATATTTT. Translating gives CDSSRVSGSSGNTIYF. The gene calls are TRBV21-1 and TRBJ1-3. TRBV21-1 is given as a pseudogene. The CDR3 is made up of 16 amino acids.

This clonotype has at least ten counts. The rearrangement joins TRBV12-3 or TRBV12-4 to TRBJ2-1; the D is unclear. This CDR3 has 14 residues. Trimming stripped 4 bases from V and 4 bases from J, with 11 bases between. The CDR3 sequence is CASSCAFCYNEQFF. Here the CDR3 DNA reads TGTGCCAGCAGTTGCGCGTTTTGTTACAATGAGCAGTTCTTC.

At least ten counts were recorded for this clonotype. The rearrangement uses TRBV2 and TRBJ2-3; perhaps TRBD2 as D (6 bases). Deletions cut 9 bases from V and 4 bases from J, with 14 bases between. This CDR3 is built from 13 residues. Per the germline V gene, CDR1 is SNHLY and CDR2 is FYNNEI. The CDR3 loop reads CARGTHMADTQYF. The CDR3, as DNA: TGTGCCAGGGGGACTCACATGGCAGATACGCAGTATTTT.